Shown below are 25 T cell receptor beta chains from a single sample sequenced in a study of cytomegalovirus exposure and HLA in healthy donors. Data came from immunoSEQ multiplex PCR; TCRdb stores just in-frame clones and leaves some out. The sample holds about 150,000 clones, 70% to 90% seen once. Input material: PBMCs. These receptors came from a woman between 18 and 30 years old in good health and CMV-seropositive.

The table lists this clone with a count of one. V usage is TRBV4-2 and J usage is TRBJ2-3; 16 nucleotides match TRBD2. Germline V gene lookup returns CDR1 LGHNA and CDR2 YNFKEQ. The CDR3 length is 19 residues. V lost 0 bases, J lost 1 base, and 4 bases stayed unmatched. CDR3 DNA sequence: TGTGCCAGCAGCCAAGATGGGACTAGCGGGAGGGCCGGCACAGATACGCAGTATTTT. Amino acids: CASSQDGTSGRAGTDTQYF.

This chain connects TRBV4-2 to TRBJ1-5; D gene ambiguous. The germline V gene encodes CDR1 LGHNA and CDR2 YNFKEQ. This CDR3 spans 15 amino acids. The V and J ends lost 1 base and 1 base respectively, with 8 bases between them. CDR3 protein: CASSQVSGSNQPQHF. As DNA, the CDR3 is TGTGCCAGCAGCCAAGTAAGCGGGAGCAATCAGCCCCAGCATTTT.

This sequence joins TRBV5-1 and TRBJ2-7; D is uncertain. CDR3 length: 13 residues. The V and J ends lost 1 base and 3 bases respectively, with 8 bases between them. Germline V gene sequence: CDR1 SGHRS, CDR2 YFSETQ. The chain's CDR3 is CASSLLQNYEQYF. The CDR3 bases are TGCGCCAGCAGCTTGTTACAGAACTACGAGCAGTACTTC.

V is TRBV6-1 and J is TRBJ1-2; 9 positions match TRBD1. The V and J ends lost 7 bases and 6 bases, in that order; junction bases with no gene match: 6. The germline gives CDR1 MNHNS, CDR2 SASEGT. CDR3 length: 13 residues. The CDR3 is CASKGTGWNGYTF. In nucleotides, the CDR3 is TGTGCCAGCAAAGGGACAGGGTGGAATGGCTACACCTTC.

The V and J genes are TRBV7-8 and TRBJ2-7; D unclear. The CDR3 spans 14 residues. Trimming shortened V by 5 bases and J by 3 bases, and 14 bases separated the two germline ends. Germline CDR1 is SGHVS and CDR2 is FQNEAQ. The CDR3 DNA reads TGTGCCAGCAGCCCCCAAGAGGTTATCTACGAGCAGTACTTC. It translates to CASSPQEVIYEQYF.

This clone was found once. The chain couples TRBV18 to TRBJ2-3; D gene unclear. Germline V lookup: CDR1 KGHSH, CDR2 LQKENI. With 6 bases removed from V and 9 bases from J, the gap between germline ends came to 19 bases. This CDR3 has 14 amino acids. The CDR3 DNA reads as TGTGCCAGCTCCCCGACACATAACTCCCAAACGCAGTATTTT. It translates to CASSPTHNSQTQYF.

V usage is TRBV6-5 and J usage is TRBJ2-5, with 11 nucleotides matching TRBD2. The CDR3 covers 15 residues. Germline lookup yields CDR1 MNHEY and CDR2 SVGAGI. J was trimmed by 4 bases and V by 6 bases; bases with no gene match: 7. CDR3 coding DNA: TGTGCCAGCAGAGGCCCGACTAGCGGGATAGAGACCCAGTACTTC. Translating gives CASRGPTSGIETQYF.

The chain combines TRBV10-3 with TRBJ2-7, with 9 bases lining up with TRBD1. In germline, CDR1 is ENHRY, CDR2 SYGVKD. The CDR3 sequence is 14 residues long. V trimming: 5 bases; J trimming: 2 bases; junction bases outside the gene matches: 4. The chain's CDR3 is CAISRDRATYEQYF. In nucleotides, the CDR3 is TGTGCCATCAGTCGGGACAGGGCGACCTACGAGCAGTACTTC.

The chain carries TRBV19 and TRBJ2-2; the D gene is possibly TRBD1 (6 bases). CDR1 and CDR2 (germline): LNHDA, SQIVND (reference sequence). The ends were cut back, 3 bases at V and 1 base at J, with 12 bases in the middle. The CDR3 length is 16 residues. CDR3 DNA: TGTGCCAGTAGTATCAGGGGACCTATGAACACCGGGGAGCTGTTTTTT. This codes for CASSIRGPMNTGELFF. Full variable domain (outside the CDR3, taken from reference TRBV19 and TRBJ2-2): DGGITQSPKYLFRKEGQNVTLSCEQNLNHDAMYWYRQDPGQGLRLIYYSQIVNDFQKGDIAEGYSVSREKKESFPLTVTSAQKNPTAFYLCASSIRGPMNTGELFFGEGSRLTVL.

The chain links TRBV9 to TRBJ1-4; 7 nucleotides agree with TRBD1. V was pared by 5 bases and J by 2 bases, with 6 bases of the junction left unmatched. CDR3 length equals 15 residues. CDR1 and CDR2 (germline): SGDLS, YYNGEE. In DNA form, the CDR3 reads TGTGCCAGCAGTCTAACAGGGGTGACTAATGAAAAACTGTTTTTT. Encoded protein: CASSLTGVTNEKLFF.

The chain links TRBV25-1 to TRBJ1-1; unclear D gene. This CDR3 contains 13 residues. The V end was cut by 2 bases, the J end by 1 base, with 5 bases between. Germline V CDR1 and CDR2: MGHDK, SYGVNS. CDR3 protein: CASSEAENTEAFF. The DNA of the CDR3 is TGTGCCAGCAGTGAAGCAGAGAACACTGAAGCTTTCTTT.

The rearrangement links TRBV11-2 to TRBJ2-5; D may be TRBD1 (5 bases). There are 15 residues in the CDR3. Looked up from germline, CDR1 is SGHAT and CDR2 is FQNNGV. V was clipped by 3 bases and J by 1 base, with 12 bases between them. CDR3 region: CASSLVRGLQETQYF. The CDR3 DNA reads TGTGCCAGCAGCTTGGTAAGGGGCCTCCAAGAGACCCAGTACTTC.

The CDR3 loop is CASSESGTLDEKLFF. The CDR3 DNA follows: TGTGCCAGCAGTGAATCCGGGACACTTGATGAAAAACTGTTTTTT. The chain combines TRBV25-1 with TRBJ1-4, with D perhaps TRBD1 (6 bases). Germline values: CDR1 MGHDK, CDR2 SYGVNS. V lost 1 base and J 6 bases, leaving 12 bases between the germline ends. The CDR3 is 15 residues long.

J is TRBJ2-3 and V is TRBV5-8; 11 bases agree with TRBD2. The germline V gene has CDR1 SGHTS and CDR2 YDEGEE. This CDR3 has 16 amino acids. V lost 6 bases to trimming and J lost 10 bases; unmatched junction nucleotides: 16. The CDR3 DNA follows: TGTGCCAGCACCTCTCGGCAGGGTGTAGCGGGAGGGTCGCAGTATTTT. This gives the protein CASTSRQGVAGGSQYF.

This clone was seen ten or more times. The chain links TRBV6-5 to TRBJ2-7, with 9 positions matching TRBD1. CDR3 size: 15 residues. The junction had 12 bases not matched to a gene; V was cut back by 6 bases and J by 6 bases. Germline V gene lookup returns CDR1 MNHEY and CDR2 SVGAGI. CDR3: CASSRKPGQGGEQYF. The CDR3 DNA follows: TGTGCCAGCAGCCGTAAACCGGGACAGGGAGGCGAGCAGTACTTC.

The chain links TRBV6-1 to TRBJ2-2, with 10 bases aligning to TRBD2. V trimming: 1 base; J trimming: 7 bases; junction bases outside the gene matches: 6. The germline V gene encodes CDR1 MNHNS and CDR2 SASEGT. The CDR3 extends over 16 amino acids. CDR3 protein: CASSEVSGRAYGELFF. The CDR3 DNA reads as TGTGCCAGCAGTGAAGTGAGCGGGAGGGCCTACGGGGAGCTGTTTTTT.

The CDR3, as DNA: TGTGCCTGGACCATAGCCCCCGGCAGGGGGCCGAATGGCTACACCTTC. This gives the protein CAWTIAPGRGPNGYTF. The chain recombines TRBV30 with TRBJ1-2; 8 nucleotides match TRBD1. CDR1 is GTSNPN and CDR2 is SVGIG in the germline V gene (reference sequence). There are 16 residues in the CDR3. The V and J ends lost 4 bases and 6 bases, in that order; junction bases with no gene match: 16.

The chain is built from TRBV11-2 and TRBJ2-5, with TRBD2 identical over 8 bases. Germline V gene data show CDR1 as SGHAT and CDR2 as FQNNGV. Germline trimming cut 1 base from V and 5 bases from J; bases unmatched to any gene: 6. The CDR3 is made up of 15 amino acids. In DNA form, the CDR3 reads TGTGCCAGCAGCTTAGCGCTAGCGGGCAGTGAGACCCAGTACTTC. This codes for CASSLALAGSETQYF.

V usage is TRBV29-1 and J usage is TRBJ2-3; D is possibly TRBD1 (6 bases). Trimming took 6 bases from V and 2 from J, leaving 21 bases between them. Germline-derived CDR1 and CDR2 are SQVTM and ANQGSEA. The CDR3 spans 16 residues. The CDR3 region has the DNA TGCAGCGTCGCCTCGGACAGAAAAGCCTTCACAGATACGCAGTATTTT. Translated, it gives CSVASDRKAFTDTQYF.

The CDR3 spells CASSERQGSTQYF. CDR3 nucleotide sequence: TGTGCCAGCAGTGAAAGGCAGGGGTCGACCCAGTACTTC. This rearrangement joins TRBV2 to TRBJ2-5; possibly TRBD1 for D (6 bases). Trimming took off 2 bases at V and 7 bases at J, with 11 bases between the two ends. This CDR3 is 13 amino acids long. Germline CDR1 and CDR2: SNHLY and FYNNEI. Complete variable domain (other parts from reference TRBV2 and TRBJ2-5): EPEVTQTPSHQVTQMGQEVILRCVPISNHLYFYWYRQILGQKVEFLVSFYNNEISEKSEIFDDQFSVERPDGSNFTLKIRSTKLEDSAMYFCASSERQGSTQYFGPGTRLLVL.

The chain uses TRBV5-1 and TRBJ2-3, with D uncertain. The V end was cut by 5 bases, the J end by 3 bases, with 7 bases between. Germline CDR1 reads SGHRS; CDR2 reads YFSETQ. The CDR3 loop spans 12 amino acids. The CDR3 region is CASRVRTDTQYF. The CDR3 bases are TGCGCCAGCAGGGTGAGGACAGATACGCAGTATTTT. Full variable domain (missing parts from reference TRBV5-1 and TRBJ2-3): KAGVTQTPRYLIKTRGQQVTLSCSPISGHRSVSWYQQTPGQGLQFLFEYFSETQRNKGNFPGRFSGRQFSNSRSEMNVSTLELGDSALYLCASRVRTDTQYFGPGTRLTVL.

The genes are TRBV27 and TRBJ2-3, with 11 bases matching TRBD2. With 4 bases clipped from V and 3 bases from J, the junction kept 12 bases outside the gene matches. This CDR3 is 18 amino acids long. From germline, CDR1 is MNHEY and CDR2 SMNVEV (reference sequence). Here the CDR3 reads CASSSALGLAGGTDTQYF. In DNA, the CDR3 is TGTGCCAGCAGTTCGGCGTTGGGCCTAGCGGGAGGTACAGATACGCAGTATTTT.

There are a few counts of this clone. This rearrangement joins TRBV19 to TRBJ2-3; no definite D call. CDR1 is LNHDA and CDR2 is SQIVND in the germline V gene (reference sequence). This CDR3 has 12 amino acids. V dropped 6 bases and J dropped 0 bases, with 4 bases sitting between them. The CDR3 protein is CASRSSTDTQYF. Written as DNA, the CDR3 is TGTGCCAGTAGGTCTAGCACAGATACGCAGTATTTT.

This clone is a singleton in its sample. The V gene is TRBV30, the J gene TRBJ1-5, with 9 positions matching TRBD1. The V and J ends lost 5 bases and 2 bases, in that order; junction bases with no gene match: 7. CDR3 length: 15 residues. Germline V gene sequence: CDR1 GTSNPN, CDR2 SVGIG (reference sequence). The chain's CDR3 is CAWRDRASGNQPQHF. CDR3 in DNA: TGTGCCTGGCGGGACAGGGCGAGTGGCAATCAGCCCCAGCATTTT.

This chain uses TRBV28 with TRBJ1-5; no clear D gene. Deletions cut 8 bases from V and 4 bases from J, with 21 bases between. The CDR3 is made up of 16 amino acids. Germline V gene sequence: CDR1 MDHEN, CDR2 SYDVKM. CDR3 nucleotides: TGTGCCAGCGTACTCGGACGAGGGATGAGAAATCAGCCCCAGCATTTT. Translation gives CASVLGRGMRNQPQHF.